Listed below are T cell receptor beta chains from one sample, sequenced in a study of cytomegalovirus exposure and HLA in healthy donors. Profiled with immunoSEQ multiplex PCR; TCRdb holds only in-frame clones, not every one. Here the sample spans 130,000 or so clones, 76% being singletons. The specimen was PBMCs. The source of these receptors is a female donor in good health and CMV-seropositive. CDR3s include the opening cysteine and the closing phenylalanine or tryptophan. The order of the fields is CDR3 length, clone size, D gene, V gene, J gene, CDR3 DNA, CDR3 protein. The D gene is left open where the match is weak. Part of the rows lack a size; the others show once, few, many or a class for expanded clones.

>14|-|-|TRBV29-1|TRBJ1-6
TGCAGCGTCGATACCGGGGGCTATAATTCACCCCTCCACTTT
CSVDTGGYNSPLHF
>15|-|TRBD2|TRBV5-8|TRBJ2-5
TGTGCCAGCAGCTTGGAATTAGCGGGAGAAGAGACCCAGTACTTC
CASSLELAGEETQYF
>18|-|-|TRBV1|TRBJ2-1
TGCACCAGCAGCCAAGACCCCCGGGGGAGTGGCGGGAGTAATGAGCAGTTCTTC
CTSSQDPRGSGGSNEQFF
>15|-|TRBD2|TRBV5-4|TRBJ2-5
TGTGCCAGCAGCTTGGAGTCTAGCGGGAGAGAGACCCAGTACTTC
CASSLESSGRETQYF
>15|once|-|TRBV9|TRBJ2-3
TGTGCCAGCAGCGTAGGGCAGGCTAGCACAGATACGCAGTATTTT
CASSVGQASTDTQYF
>12|-|-|TRBV7-9|TRBJ2-1
TGTTCCAGCAGCCCGTATACAGGGGAGCAGTTCTTC
CSSSPYTGEQFF
>14|-|-|TRBV18|TRBJ2-3
TGTGCCAGCTCATTACAGGGTGTCCCAGATACGCAGTATTTT
CASSLQGVPDTQYF
>14|once|TRBD2|TRBV4-1|TRBJ2-5
TGCGCCAGCAGCCAGGGTCCTAGCGGGGCGACCCAGTACTTC
CASSQGPSGATQYF
>14|-|TRBD1|TRBV18|TRBJ1-1
TGTGCCAGCATAAAGGGACAGGGGAACACTGAAGCTTTCTTT
CASIKGQGNTEAFF
>16|-|TRBD2|TRBV15|TRBJ2-7
TGTGCCACCAGCCAGACTAGCGGAGGGGGGTCCTACGAGCAGTACTTC
CATSQTSGGGSYEQYF
>16|-|-|TRBV5-6|TRBJ1-5
TGTGCCAGCAGCTTGGGTCCAGGTGCTAGCAATCAGCCCCAGCATTTT
CASSLGPGASNQPQHF
>17|-|-|TRBV14|TRBJ1-3
TGTGCCAGCAGCCAAGTCCCAGGATCTCTCTCTGGAAACACCATATATTTT
CASSQVPGSLSGNTIYF
>14|-|TRBD2|TRBV2|TRBJ2-7
TGTGCCAGCAGTAGACTAGCGGGGGACTACGAGCAGTACTTC
CASSRLAGDYEQYF
>12|-|-|TRBV2|TRBJ2-5
TGTGCCAGCATGGCGCGGAGAGAGACCCAGTACTTC
CASMARRETQYF
>16|-|TRBD2|TRBV30|TRBJ2-3
TGTGCCTGGAGTGTACGGGGACTAGAGTCCACAGATACGCAGTATTTT
CAWSVRGLESTDTQYF
>14|few|TRBD1|TRBV7-2|TRBJ1-1
TGTGCCAGCAGCGACAGGGGGGGTTGGACTGAAGCTTTCTTT
CASSDRGGWTEAFF
>16|-|TRBD2|TRBV28|TRBJ2-3
TGTGCCAGCAGTTCCTCAGCGGGGGGGAGCACAGATACGCAGTATTTT
CASSSSAGGSTDTQYF
>12|-|-|TRBV30|TRBJ2-7
TGTGCCTGGAGTGTACGGGGGTACGAGCAGTACTTC
CAWSVRGYEQYF
>13|-|-|TRBV5-6|TRBJ2-1
TGTGCCAGCAGCTTGGGCGGGGTGAATGAGCAGTTCTTC
CASSLGGVNEQFF
>14|few|TRBD1|TRBV30|TRBJ2-2
TGTGCCTGGAACCCCGGGACAGGGCCCGGGGAGCTGTTTTTT
CAWNPGTGPGELFF
>13|few|-|TRBV7-2|TRBJ1-5
TGTGCCAGCAGCTTAGTTCAGAATCAGCCCCAGCATTTT
CASSLVQNQPQHF
>15|-|-|TRBV7-2|TRBJ2-4
TGTGCCAGCAGCTTAGGAGGAGCAGCCAAAAACATTCAGTACTTC
CASSLGGAAKNIQYF
>16|-|TRBD1|TRBV5-1|TRBJ1-5
TGCGCCAGCAGCTTGGGGACAGGGAGTAGCAATCAGCCCCAGCATTTT
CASSLGTGSSNQPQHF
>12|-|-|TRBV5-1|TRBJ2-2
TGCGCCAGCAGCGCGGATGTCGGGGAGCTGTTTTTT
CASSADVGELFF
>16|-|TRBD2|TRBV4-1|TRBJ2-2
TGCGCCAGCAGCCGAACTAGCGGGGGGAGCACCGGGGAGCTGTTTTTT
CASSRTSGGSTGELFF
>15|-|-|TRBV5-1|TRBJ1-4
TGCGCCAGCAGCTTGGAGGCAGGGGACCATGAAAAGCTGTTTTTT
CASSLEAGDHEKLFF
>15|-|TRBD1|TRBV19|TRBJ1-6
TGTGCCAGTAGAGAAGACAGGGGGCTTCGGTCACCCCTCCACTTT
CASREDRGLRSPLHF
>13|-|TRBD1|TRBV10-3|TRBJ1-1
TGTGCCATCAGTGAAACCTGGGACAGTATAGCTTTCTTT
CAISETWDSIAFF
>15|-|-|TRBV5-1|TRBJ1-4
TGCGCCAGCAGCTTGGCGACAGGCCCTAATGAAAAACTGTTTTTT
CASSLATGPNEKLFF
>16|-|TRBD1|TRBV15|TRBJ2-1
TGTGCCACCAGCAGAGTTTCCGGGACAGGGAACAATGAGCAGTTCTTC
CATSRVSGTGNNEQFF
>15|-|TRBD2|TRBV7-6|TRBJ2-3
TGTGCCAGCAGCCGACTAGCAGAAAGCACAGATACGCAGTATTTT
CASSRLAESTDTQYF
>12|-|-|TRBV28|TRBJ1-5
TGTGCCAGTACCAGGGGAAATCAGCCCCAGCATTTT
CASTRGNQPQHF
>13|-|-|TRBV28|TRBJ1-2
TGTGCCAGCAGTTTTAGTTTTAGCGGGATCTACACCTTC
CASSFSFSGIYTF
>16|-|-|TRBV5-1|TRBJ2-1
TGCGCCAGCAGCTTGTTCCAGGGTGGTCTCTACAATGAGCAGTTCTTC
CASSLFQGGLYNEQFF
>15|-|-|TRBV28|TRBJ2-7
TGTGCCAGCAGTTTGGAACAGGGCCCAGGGGACGAGCAGTACTTC
CASSLEQGPGDEQYF
>13|-|-|TRBV4-1|TRBJ2-2
TGCGCCAGCAGCCAAGCTAGCGCCGGGGAGCTGTTTTTT
CASSQASAGELFF
>14|few|-|TRBV7-8|TRBJ2-5
TGTGCCAGCAGCTTAGTGGACATCCAAGAGACCCAGTACTTC
CASSLVDIQETQYF
>15|-|TRBD1|TRBV6-1|TRBJ1-2
TGTGCCAGCAGTGACGAATGGACAGGGAGGAATGGCTACACCTTC
CASSDEWTGRNGYTF
>15|-|TRBD1|TRBV9|TRBJ1-6
TGTGCCAGCAGCGTAGAGGACAGGGCAAATTCACCCCTCCACTTT
CASSVEDRANSPLHF
>20|-|-|TRBV12-2|TRBJ2-6
TGTGCAAGTCGCTTGGGGCGGAGGGCAGGGTTCCTCTCTGGGGCCAACGTCCTGACTTTC
CASRLGRRAGFLSGANVLTF
>16|-|TRBD1|TRBV6-5|TRBJ2-3
TGTGCCAGCAGTTACGCCGGGACAGGGGGCACAGATACGCAGTATTTT
CASSYAGTGGTDTQYF
>15|few|-|TRBV4-2|TRBJ1-4
TGTGCCAGCAGCCAAGATCGGTTCCTACCTGAAAAACTGTTTTTT
CASSQDRFLPEKLFF
>14|-|-|TRBV7-9|TRBJ1-1
TGTGCCAGCAGCCCAGGGTCGCAGAACACTGAAGCTTTCTTT
CASSPGSQNTEAFF
>18|-|TRBD2|TRBV9|TRBJ2-1
TGTGCCAGCAGCGTAGTTCCAGCGGGGGGAGGACTAAACAATGAGCAGTTCTTC
CASSVVPAGGGLNNEQFF
>16|-|TRBD1|TRBV28|TRBJ1-1
TGTGCCAGCAGTTTATACGGGACAGGGGTGGGCACTGAAGCTTTCTTT
CASSLYGTGVGTEAFF
>16|few|TRBD1|TRBV5-1|TRBJ2-5
TGCGCCAGCAGCCAGGCAGGACAGGGGGCGGGAGAGACCCAGTACTTC
CASSQAGQGAGETQYF
>14|few|TRBD2|TRBV6-5|TRBJ2-1
TGTGCCAGCAAAGCTAGCGGGAGGTACAATGAGCAGTTCTTC
CASKASGRYNEQFF
>14|-|-|TRBV10-3|TRBJ2-3
TGTGCCATCAGTGAGGCAGGTAGCACAGATACGCAGTATTTT
CAISEAGSTDTQYF